The clone carrying this T cell receptor beta chain was recorded a few times. Its antigen is as yet unknown. The data stem from a study of blood T cells in healthy people across ages. Study findings and constraints: Underestimates were what the diversity estimates from one million T cells were considered to be.

The CDR3 covers 13 residues. The germline CDR1 and CDR2 sequences are KGHSH and LQKENI. Trimming took 2 bases from V and 3 from J, leaving 7 bases between them. With a J-beta primer mix and a sample-barcoded 5' primer, a second PCR ran 7 to 11 cycles. A template-switch adaptor that had 12 random nucleotides put a tag on each cDNA molecule. Via MiXCR, TCRdb re-called the 5' RACE reads, giving one row per CDR3 protein. The sample carries under 750,000 distinct CDR3 sequences, around 48% recorded once. The chain uses TRBV18 and TRBJ2-5, with D hard to call. This receptor was identified in a man aged 80 or over in good health. Material: blood. The CDR3 DNA sequence: TGTGCCAGCTCACCAAGCGCAGAAGAGACCCAGTACTTC. Translating it yields CASSPSAEETQYF.